Shown below are 4 T cell receptor beta chains from a single sample sequenced in a study of blood T cell repertoires in COVID-19. Here immunoSEQ multiplex PCR was the method, and the copy in TCRdb shows in-frame clones only, minus some. The sample records roughly 140,000 clones, 78% being singletons. Sequencing was done on a sample of peripheral blood. The receptors shown here come from a woman aged 55-69 years with acute or convalescent COVID-19.

This clone was counted once. This chain joins TRBV3-1 (or the pseudogene TRBV3-2) and TRBJ2-3; TRBD1 might be the D (5 bases). The CDR3 extends over 14 amino acids. Trimming removed 5 bases from V and 1 base from J, with 10 bases in between. The germline V gene has CDR1 LGHDT and CDR2 YNNKEL (reference sequence). The chain's CDR3 is CASSFKGGTDTQYF. The CDR3 nucleotides read TGTGCCAGCAGCTTCAAAGGGGGCACAGATACGCAGTATTTT.

The rearrangement uses TRBV10-3 and TRBJ2-3; D call uncertain. The CDR3 length is 12 residues. Trimming shortened V by 7 bases and J by 5 bases, and 10 bases separated the two germline ends. Germline CDR1 reads ENHRY; CDR2 reads SYGVKD. The chain's CDR3 is CAIKGTGDTQYF. The CDR3 DNA reads as TGTGCCATCAAAGGTACGGGAGATACGCAGTATTTT.

This clone was seen only a few times. Other DNA sequences within the sample encode an identical CDR3. The chain is built from TRBV19 and TRBJ2-7; no definite D call. The germline gives CDR1 LNHDA, CDR2 SQIVND (reference sequence). V dropped 1 base and J dropped 0 bases, with 4 bases sitting between them. There are 13 residues in the CDR3. The CDR3 spells CASSIASSYEQYF. For the CDR3, the DNA is TGTGCCAGTAGTATAGCTAGCTCCTACGAGCAGTACTTC. Together with reference TRBV19 and TRBJ2-7, the CDR3 gives the full variable domain: DGGITQSPKYLFRKEGQNVTLSCEQNLNHDAMYWYRQDPGQGLRLIYYSQIVNDFQKGDIAEGYSVSREKKESFPLTVTSAQKNPTAFYLCASSIASSYEQYFGPGTRLTVT.

The chain is built from TRBV7-8 and TRBJ1-1; D is uncertain. The V gene lost 3 bases and the J gene lost 2 bases, with 13 bases spanning the gap. The CDR3 contains 15 residues. Germline assignment: CDR1 SGHVS and CDR2 FQNEAQ. The CDR3 DNA reads as TGTGCCAGCAGCTTCTTCACTGCGGGAAACACTGAAGCTTTCTTT. This codes for CASSFFTAGNTEAFF.